One sample yielded the 8 T cell receptor beta chains listed below, sequenced in a study of blood T cell repertoires in COVID-19. The repertoire was sequenced with immunoSEQ multiplex PCR; TCRdb's copy has only in-frame clones and lacks some. The data contain approximately 110,000 clones, over 75% of them singletons. Input material: peripheral blood. The source is a man between 50 and 59 years old with acute or convalescent COVID-19.

This chain joins TRBV9 and TRBJ2-1; 8 nucleotides align to TRBD2. This CDR3 is built from 15 residues. The V and J ends lost 0 bases and 2 bases, in that order; junction bases with no gene match: 1. CDR1 is SGDLS and CDR2 is YYNGEE in the germline V gene. Here the CDR3 DNA reads TGTGCCAGCAGCGTAGGGCGGGGGGCCTACAATGAGCAGTTCTTC. Its protein is CASSVGRGAYNEQFF.

The chain joins TRBV30 to TRBJ1-1; TRBD1 aligns across 11 bases. The length of the CDR3 is 13 residues. Trimming at V came to 4 bases and at J to 5 bases, leaving 3 bases not matched to a gene. Germline values: CDR1 GTSNPN, CDR2 SVGIG (reference sequence). CDR3 coding DNA: TGTGCCTGGACCCGGGACAGGGGGACTGAAGCTTTCTTT. Amino acid sequence: CAWTRDRGTEAFF.

The chain couples TRBV5-1 to TRBJ1-1; 9 bases align to TRBD1. Germline CDR1 SGHRS, CDR2 YFSETQ. The V gene end was trimmed by 4 bases and the J gene end by 10 bases; junction bases not matched to a gene: 14. This CDR3 is built from 15 residues. CDR3 amino acids: CASSPVPGQGSLAFF. CDR3 DNA: TGCGCCAGCAGCCCCGTCCCGGGACAGGGAAGTTTAGCTTTCTTT.

The chain combines TRBV5-6 with TRBJ1-2, with D maybe TRBD1 (5 bases). Trimming shortened V by 6 bases and J by 0 bases, and 15 bases separated the two germline ends. The CDR3 totals 15 residues. CDR1 SGHDT and CDR2 YYEEEE come from the germline V gene. The CDR3 protein is CASTEWGDPNYGYTF. The CDR3 DNA reads as TGTGCCAGCACGGAGTGGGGGGATCCTAACTATGGCTACACCTTC.

The chain couples TRBV4-2 to TRBJ1-6; 7 bases map to TRBD1. The V gene's germline CDR1 is LGHNA and CDR2 YNFKEQ. V shed 1 base, J shed 10 bases, and the junction held 7 bases outside the gene matches. This CDR3 region has 15 residues. The CDR3 sequence: CASSQGYRGGSPLHF. The CDR3 nucleotides are TGTGCCAGCAGCCAAGGGTACAGGGGTGGATCACCCCTCCACTTT.

The V call is TRBV5-1, the J call TRBJ1-6; 8 bases line up with TRBD1. The CDR3 has 15 residues. Germline assignment: CDR1 SGHRS and CDR2 YFSETQ. Trimming at V came to 1 base and at J to 10 bases, leaving 7 bases not matched to a gene. The CDR3 loop is CASSLKDRGGSPLHF. The CDR3 DNA reads TGCGCCAGCAGCTTGAAAGACAGGGGAGGCTCACCCCTCCACTTT.

The gene calls are TRBV5-1 and TRBJ2-2; the D gene is possibly TRBD1 (6 bases). V lost 3 bases and J 0 bases, leaving 15 bases between the germline ends. This CDR3 spans 17 amino acids. Looked up from germline, CDR1 is SGHRS and CDR2 is YFSETQ. The CDR3 sequence: CASSWPLQGPNTGELFF. The CDR3 region has the DNA TGCGCCAGCAGCTGGCCCCTACAGGGACCGAACACCGGGGAGCTGTTTTTT. Full variable domain (outside the CDR3, taken from reference TRBV5-1 and TRBJ2-2): KAGVTQTPRYLIKTRGQQVTLSCSPISGHRSVSWYQQTPGQGLQFLFEYFSETQRNKGNFPGRFSGRQFSNSRSEMNVSTLELGDSALYLCASSWPLQGPNTGELFFGEGSRLTVL.

This clone was seen a single time. The rearrangement links TRBV11-2 to TRBJ2-5; tentative D call: TRBD1 (6 bases). V shed 1 base and J shed 2 bases, with 11 bases lying between them. There are 15 residues in the CDR3. The germline gives CDR1 SGHAT, CDR2 FQNNGV. CDR3 sequence (DNA): TGTGCCAGCAGCTTAGCCCAGGGGCGGCAAGAGACCCAGTACTTC. Residues: CASSLAQGRQETQYF.